The entry that follows covers one T cell receptor (beta chain) sequence. Its matching antigen is unknown. After isolation, RNA underwent reverse transcription to generate cDNA as the sequencing template. Sequencing used immunoSEQ multiplex PCR; TCRdb keeps in-frame clones, though not all of them. The sample has 200,000 to 250,000 clones; about 53% are singletons. The CDR3 is made up of 15 amino acids. From germline, CDR1 is SEHNR and CDR2 FQNEAQ (reference sequence). V was clipped by 5 bases and J by 4 bases; unmatched bases: 5. The data originate from a study of CD8+ T cells in alopecia areata. General study results and limits: More clonal than normal scalp was lesional scalp, particularly alopecia totalis/universalis. Normal skin's resident alphabeta T cells are also sequenced in scalp samples.

The sample here was CD4+ T cells sorted from blood, taken at week 0. The sequence was obtained from a human donor with alopecia areata. The gene calls are TRBV7-9 and TRBJ2-1, with 10 bases lining up with TRBD2. As DNA, the CDR3 is TGTGCCAGCAGCCGCCGACTAGCGGGTTACAATGAGCAGTTCTTC. Its protein product is CASSRRLAGYNEQFF. Looking up the rest from reference TRBV7-9 and TRBJ2-1 gives the full variable domain: DTGVSQNPRHKITKRGQNVTFRCDPISEHNRLYWYRQTLGQGPEFLTYFQNEAQLEKSRLLSDRFSAERPKGSFSTLEIQRTEQGDSAMYLCASSRRLAGYNEQFFGPGTRLTVL.